The clone carrying this T cell receptor (beta chain) came up many times. As for time point: newly diagnosed GD, antithyroid drugs for less than 3 months. Generation of the TCR library employed RNA extracted from PBMCs. With iRepertoire HTBI primers and Arm-PCR of CDR3 regions, TCR beta libraries were built. TCRdb re-called the multiplex PCR reads with MiXCR, one entry per CDR3 protein. The sample includes about 220,000 distinct CDR3 sequences, roughly a fifth of them seen just once. These data originate in a study of regulatory T cells in long-lasting Graves disease. Trimming took off 3 bases at V and 2 bases at J, with 16 bases between the two ends. There are 15 residues in the CDR3. Germline loops: CDR1 DFQATT, CDR2 SNEGSKA (reference sequence). This same sample was also taken into another study, of T cells in Graves' hyperthyroidism and ophthalmopathy. That source notes: Lactation, pregnancy, other autoimmune disease or uncontrolled infection excluded patients.

This TCR came from a woman in her 30s with Graves disease. The chain combines TRBV20-1 with TRBJ2-5; D remains unclear. The specimen comprised peripheral blood mononuclear cells (PBMCs), sampled at new diagnosis, from a patient treated with antithyroid drugs. The CDR3 DNA is TGCAGTGCTAGGAAGGCACATGGAACTCAAGAGACCCAGTACTTC. This gives the protein CSARKAHGTQETQYF.